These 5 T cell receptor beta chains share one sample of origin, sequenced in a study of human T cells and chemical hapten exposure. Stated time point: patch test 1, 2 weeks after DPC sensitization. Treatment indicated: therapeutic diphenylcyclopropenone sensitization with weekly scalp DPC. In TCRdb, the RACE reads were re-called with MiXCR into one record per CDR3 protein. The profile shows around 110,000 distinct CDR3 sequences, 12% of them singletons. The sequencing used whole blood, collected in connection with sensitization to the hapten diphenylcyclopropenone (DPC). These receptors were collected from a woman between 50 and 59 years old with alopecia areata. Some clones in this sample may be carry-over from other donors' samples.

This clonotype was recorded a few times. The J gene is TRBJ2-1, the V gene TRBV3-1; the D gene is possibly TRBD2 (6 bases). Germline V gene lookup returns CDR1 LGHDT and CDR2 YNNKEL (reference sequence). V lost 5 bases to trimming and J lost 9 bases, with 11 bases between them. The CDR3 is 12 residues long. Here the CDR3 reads CASSNMGGEQFF. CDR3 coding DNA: TGTGCCAGCAGCAACATGGGGGGTGAGCAGTTCTTC.

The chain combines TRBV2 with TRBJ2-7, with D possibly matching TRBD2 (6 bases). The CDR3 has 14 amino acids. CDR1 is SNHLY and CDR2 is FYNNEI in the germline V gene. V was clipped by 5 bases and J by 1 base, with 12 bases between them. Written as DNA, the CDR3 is TGTGCCAGCAGTACCGGGAGTATGTCCTACGAGCAGTACTTC. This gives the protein CASSTGSMSYEQYF.

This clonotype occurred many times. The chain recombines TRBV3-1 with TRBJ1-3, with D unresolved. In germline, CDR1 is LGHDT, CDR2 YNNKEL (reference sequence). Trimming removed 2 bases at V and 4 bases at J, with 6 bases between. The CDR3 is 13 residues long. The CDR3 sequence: CASSQTQGNTIYF. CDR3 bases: TGTGCCAGCAGCCAAACACAGGGAAACACCATATATTTT.

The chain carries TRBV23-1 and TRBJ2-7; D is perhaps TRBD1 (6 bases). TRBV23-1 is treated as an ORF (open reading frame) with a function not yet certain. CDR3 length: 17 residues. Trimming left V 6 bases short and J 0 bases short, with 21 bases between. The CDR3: CASSLSGHSSDSYEQYF. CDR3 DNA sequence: TGCGCCAGCAGCCTTTCGGGACACTCCTCTGACTCCTACGAGCAGTACTTC.

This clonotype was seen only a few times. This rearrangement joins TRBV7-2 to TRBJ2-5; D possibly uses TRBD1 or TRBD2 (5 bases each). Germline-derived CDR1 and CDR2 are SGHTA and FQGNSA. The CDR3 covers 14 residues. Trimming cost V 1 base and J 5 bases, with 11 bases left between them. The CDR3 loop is CASSLVRGAETQYF. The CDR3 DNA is TGTGCCAGCAGCTTAGTTCGAGGGGCGGAGACCCAGTACTTC.